The present entry profiles one TCR beta chain with its context. In the original analysis: Quantification of nucleated cells was approximated via reference gene primer amplification. Some clones are missing from TCRdb's copy, which holds only in-frame ones; the method was immunoSEQ multiplex PCR. V, J and clone size reflect that table, while D and trimming were determined from the DNA. The repertoire includes 230,000 or so clones, around 81% of them detected once, and approximately 3.6% sits in the top ten. This CDR3 spans 15 amino acids. The study drew participants aged about 18 to 95 years from 20 to 30 US areas. This record belongs to a study of blood T cell repertoires in COVID-19. Study information: PBMCs, B-cell-depleted T cells, or T cells provided the cDNA or gDNA that made up the material.

The clonotype originates from a middle-aged man who had recovered from COVID-19. The chain joins TRBV21-1 to TRBJ1-2. TRBV21-1 is a documented pseudogene. Sequences were obtained from PBMCs or T cells enriched from blood (not recorded which). The CDR3 loop is CASSKRYRRDYGYTF. Here the CDR3 DNA reads TGTGCCAGCAGTAAAAGATACCGGAGGGACTATGGCTACACCTTC.